The rows below give T cell receptor beta chains drawn from one sample of a study of blood T cell repertoires in COVID-19. Some clones are missing from TCRdb's copy, which holds only in-frame ones; the method was immunoSEQ multiplex PCR. The repertoire consists of tens of thousands of clones, with 83% occurring once and the leading ten covering about 31%. The specimen was peripheral blood. These receptors were obtained from a woman over 75 with acute or convalescent COVID-19. Both conserved end residues are part of each CDR3. D genes are given only for firm matches. Expanded clones get a size class; other rows say once, few or many, or leave the size out.

>NA|TRBV18|TRBJ2-3|NA
TGTGCCAGCTCCTCTAGCGAGCTGGAGGCGCAGTATTTT
CASSSSELEAQYF
>TRBD1|TRBV18|TRBJ2-6|NA
TGTGCCAGCTCCAGGGGACAGATCGGGGCCAACGTCCTGACTTTC
CASSRGQIGANVLTF
>NA|TRBV3-1/TRBV3-2|TRBJ1-2|NA
TGTGCCAGCAAAGACATCGGGGACTATGGCTACACCTTC
CASKDIGDYGYTF
>TRBD1|TRBV19|TRBJ1-5|NA
TGTGCCACTCAGGGGGACGGTCAGCCCCAGCATTTT
CATQGDGQPQHF
>NA|TRBV3-1/TRBV3-2|TRBJ2-1|NA
TGTGCCAGCAGCCAGCGGGGCTTAGTACAGGTCAATGAGCAGTTCTTC
CASSQRGLVQVNEQFF
>TRBD1|TRBV2|TRBJ1-6|NA
TGTGCCAGCAGGTGGGACAGCCCCAAGGGCTATAATTCACCCCTCCACTTT
CASRWDSPKGYNSPLHF
>TRBD1|TRBV5-4|TRBJ2-7|NA
TGTGCCAGCATCATAGCCCGGGACAGGGACCACGAGCAGTACTTC
CASIIARDRDHEQYF
>NA|TRBV5-1|TRBJ2-1|NA
TGCGCCAGCAGCTTGGTACAGGGTTCCTACAATGAGCAGTTCTTC
CASSLVQGSYNEQFF
>TRBD2|TRBV7-2|TRBJ2-7|NA
TGTGCCAGCAGCTTTCGTCGGACTAGCAGTGCCTACGAGCAGTACTTC
CASSFRRTSSAYEQYF
>NA|TRBV11-2|TRBJ2-5|NA
TGTGCCAGCAGCTTAGTTGGGGCGGGAACGGGAGAGACCCAGTACTTC
CASSLVGAGTGETQYF
>TRBD2|TRBV23-1|TRBJ2-7|NA
TGCGCCAGCAGTCAGGGACTAGCGGGAGTTACCTACGAGCAGTACTTC
CASSQGLAGVTYEQYF
>TRBD2|TRBV9|TRBJ2-2|once
TGTGCCAGCAGCGTAGGACTAGCGGGAGGGCCTCTCGGGGAGCTGTTTTTT
CASSVGLAGGPLGELFF
>NA|TRBV10-3|TRBJ2-7|NA
TGTGCCATCAGTGACACCTACGAGCAGTACTTC
CAISDTYEQYF
>TRBD1|TRBV7-2|TRBJ2-5|NA
TGTGCCAGCAGCCCGTACGGGACAGGGGGGGAGACCCAGTACTTC
CASSPYGTGGETQYF
>NA|TRBV2|TRBJ2-7|NA
TGTGCCAGCAGCTACCCCGTCTCCTACGAGCAGTACTTC
CASSYPVSYEQYF
>NA|TRBV27|TRBJ2-4|NA
TGTGCCAGCAGTTTATCTCCTAGCGTGGGCAAAAACATTCAGTACTTC
CASSLSPSVGKNIQYF
>TRBD1|TRBV19|TRBJ2-7|few
TGTGCCAGTAGATACGGGACAGGGTTGTCCTACGAGCAGTACTTC
CASRYGTGLSYEQYF
>TRBD1|TRBV2|TRBJ1-4|few
TGTGCCAGCAGTGTGAGACAGGGGGATGAAAAACTGTTTTTT
CASSVRQGDEKLFF
>NA|TRBV7-2|TRBJ2-5|once
TGTGCCAGCAGCTCCACAACTACCTGGGAGACCCAGTACTTC
CASSSTTTWETQYF
>TRBD2|TRBV30|TRBJ2-3|NA
TGTGCCTGGAGCGCTGGGACTAGCGGGAGGTACACAGATACGCAGTATTTT
CAWSAGTSGRYTDTQYF
>NA|TRBV2|TRBJ2-7|NA
TGTGCCAGCAGTGAGAGGACAGACTACGAGCAGTACTTC
CASSERTDYEQYF
>NA|TRBV10-2|TRBJ2-1|NA
TGCGCCAGCACGGGTCAATACAACAATGAGCAGTTCTTC
CASTGQYNNEQFF
>NA|TRBV5-1|TRBJ2-3|NA
TGCGCCAGCAGCACCCCGGGTAGGGATACGCAGTATTTT
CASSTPGRDTQYF
>TRBD1|TRBV10-3|TRBJ2-7|NA
TGTGCCATCAGTGAGTCCCTAACCGGGACAGCGAGCTACGAGCAGTACTTC
CAISESLTGTASYEQYF
>TRBD2|TRBV24-1|TRBJ2-1|NA
TGTGCCACCAGTGGGGGACTAGCGGGCGGCAACAATGAGCAGTTCTTC
CATSGGLAGGNNEQFF
>TRBD2|TRBV7-2|TRBJ2-3|NA
TGTGCCAGCAGCTTAGCGGCGGGAGAGACAGATACGCAGTATTTT
CASSLAAGETDTQYF
>NA|TRBV21-1|TRBJ1-6|few
TGTGCCAGCAGCAAAAGAGGACAGTCAATTGATTCACCCCTCCACTTT
CASSKRGQSIDSPLHF